This TCR beta chain was captured in a study of T-cell reconstitution after alpha-beta-depleted transplantation in children (TCRdb year 2016). Concerning the study at large: T-cell immune reconstitution after TCRalphabeta/CD19-depleted allogeneic hematopoietic cell transplantation in children was quantitatively tracked in the study by means of TCR repertoire profiling. Beyond this particular receptor, the publication reports: Apparently early alphabetaT-cell count recovery about two months after transplant reportedly relied on only several hundred rapidly expanded clones derived from non-depleted graft cells. Over the following months the frequencies of hyperexpanded clones went down, and after one year T-cell counts and TCRbeta diversity were mostly credited to newly produced T cells. In some patients, the high TCRbeta diversity seen at day 60 was put down to recipient T cells and intrathymic progenitors that had survived conditioning.

Interpreted using the paper, the treatment or condition label stands for: allogeneic hematopoietic cell transplantation with graft depleted of TCRalphabeta T cells and CD19 B cells. The transplant recipients were children given TCRalphabeta/CD19-depleted allogeneic hematopoietic cell grafts. Trimming removed 7 bases from V and 1 base from J, leaving 7 bases between the germline ends. The CDR3 goes from the cysteine to the phenylalanine over 12 residues. Left in the record is the CDR3 DNA by itself, 36 bases read in frame from the first base. Library generation was performed with PCR. The instrument given in TCRdb is Illumina HiSeq 2500. Molecular barcoding was employed in the preparation of TCR libraries, with unique molecular identifiers being used to normalize TCRbeta repertoire quantification. The public reads were reanalyzed by TCRdb: fastp trimming at Q25, MiXCR alignment, in-frame beta chains only. Every CDR3 protein is listed once, alongside the most common genes and DNA of its rows. The sample records hundreds of thousands of distinct CDR3 sequences, 11% of which are singletons. Roughly 30% of the sample rests with the top ten.

This clonotype was detected a few times. The antigen it binds to is not known. No per-base quality is available; no much larger clone lies one base away. Sequences were derived from PBMCs, sampled before TCRalphabeta/CD19-depleted stem cell transplant. The receptor's source is a child younger than two with acute myeloid leukemia, due to receive a stem cell transplant. This chain is built from TRBV12-3 or TRBV12-4 and TRBJ2-5; there is no confident call for the D gene. The CDR3 amino acid sequence is: CASTSTQETQYF. Read as DNA, the sequence is TGTGCCAGCACCTCGACCCAAGAGACCCAGTACTTC.